Following are 3 T cell receptor beta chains from one sample sequenced in a study of T cell changes during pregnancy in multiple sclerosis (dated by TCRdb to between 2019 and 2020). Library creation used the immunoSEQ multiplex PCR assay. In its TCRdb copy, this immuneACCESS table keeps in-frame sequences only and misses some clones. Where compared with another copy, unresolved V genes explain less than half of these, and the others have no known cause. In this sample the table shows 100,000 or so clones, about 94% of which occur a single time. Roughly 1% of the sample belongs to the ten largest clones. The sample in question was peripheral blood, obtained before pregnancy. These receptors came from a female donor with multiple sclerosis, enrolled in a pregnancy study.

The chain employs TRBV29-1 and TRBJ2-2, with 7 positions matching TRBD1. The CDR3 is made up of 14 amino acids. V lost 7 bases and J lost 1; bases outside the gene matches: 6. From germline, CDR1 is SQVTM and CDR2 ANQGSEA. The CDR3, as DNA: TGCAGCGCTTGGGGGACAGAGAACACCGGGGAGCTGTTTTTT. Its translation: CSAWGTENTGELFF.

The gene calls are TRBV4-3 and TRBJ2-1; 7 nucleotides align to TRBD2. V gave up 3 bases and J gave up 7 bases; unmatched junction bases: 15. The germline V gene encodes CDR1 LGHNA and CDR2 YSLEER. This CDR3 contains 17 residues. The CDR3 coding sequence is TGCGCCAGCAGCCACAGGCTAGGGTGGGCGGGAGAGAATGAGCAGTTCTTC. It encodes CASSHRLGWAGENEQFF.

J is TRBJ2-1 and V is TRBV7-9, with a tentative D call TRBD2 (6 bases). The CDR3 has 16 residues. V lost 8 bases and J lost 0, with 17 bases in between. CDR1 SEHNR and CDR2 FQNEAQ come from the germline V gene (reference sequence). In nucleotides, the CDR3 is TGTGCCAGCTCCCCACTCCTGGGGGGCTCCTACAATGAGCAGTTCTTC. Translation gives CASSPLLGGSYNEQFF.